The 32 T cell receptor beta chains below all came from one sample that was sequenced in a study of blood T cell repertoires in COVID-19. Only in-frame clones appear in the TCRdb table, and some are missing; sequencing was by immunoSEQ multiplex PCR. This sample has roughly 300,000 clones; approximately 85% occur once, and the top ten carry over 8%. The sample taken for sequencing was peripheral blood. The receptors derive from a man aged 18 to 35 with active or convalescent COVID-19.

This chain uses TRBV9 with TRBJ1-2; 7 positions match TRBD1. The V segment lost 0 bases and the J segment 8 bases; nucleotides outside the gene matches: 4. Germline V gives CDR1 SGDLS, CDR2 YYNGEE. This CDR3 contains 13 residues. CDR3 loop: CASSVGEQGGYTF. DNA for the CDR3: TGTGCCAGCAGCGTAGGGGAACAGGGGGGCTACACCTTC.

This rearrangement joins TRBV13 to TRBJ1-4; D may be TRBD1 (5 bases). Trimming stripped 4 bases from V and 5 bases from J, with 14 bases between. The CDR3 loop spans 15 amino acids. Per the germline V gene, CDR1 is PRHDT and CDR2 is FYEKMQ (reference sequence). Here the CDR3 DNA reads TGTGCCAGCAGCTCTTTCACAGGATCGAATGAAAAACTGTTTTTT. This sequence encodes CASSSFTGSNEKLFF.

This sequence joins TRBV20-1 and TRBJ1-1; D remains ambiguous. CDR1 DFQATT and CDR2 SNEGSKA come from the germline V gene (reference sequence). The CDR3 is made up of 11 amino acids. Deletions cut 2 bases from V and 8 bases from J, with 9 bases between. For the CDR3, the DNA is TGCAGTGCTAGACATTCCTACGAAGCTTTCTTT. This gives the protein CSARHSYEAFF.

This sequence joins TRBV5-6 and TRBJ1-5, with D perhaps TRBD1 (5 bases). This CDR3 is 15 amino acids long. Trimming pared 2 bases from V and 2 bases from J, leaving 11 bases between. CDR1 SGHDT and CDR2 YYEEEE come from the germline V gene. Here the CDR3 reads CASSFRVGGNQPQHF. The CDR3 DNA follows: TGTGCCAGCAGCTTCAGGGTTGGCGGCAATCAGCCCCAGCATTTT.

CDR3 in DNA: TGTGCCACCAGCGGGACACAGGGGGGCACCGGGGAGCTGTTTTTT. This encodes CATSGTQGGTGELFF. The chain employs TRBV15 and TRBJ2-2, with 8 bases that match TRBD1. Germline CDR1 and CDR2: LNHNV and YYDKDF (reference sequence). This CDR3 is 15 amino acids long. J lost 4 bases, V lost 5 bases, and 6 bases had no gene match.

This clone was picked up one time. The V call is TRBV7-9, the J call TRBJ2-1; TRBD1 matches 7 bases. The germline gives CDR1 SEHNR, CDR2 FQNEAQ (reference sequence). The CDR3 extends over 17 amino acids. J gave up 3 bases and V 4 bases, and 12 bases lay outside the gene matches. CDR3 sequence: CASSSPLEGADYNEQFF. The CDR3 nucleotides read TGTGCCAGCAGCTCCCCCCTCGAGGGGGCGGACTACAATGAGCAGTTCTTC.

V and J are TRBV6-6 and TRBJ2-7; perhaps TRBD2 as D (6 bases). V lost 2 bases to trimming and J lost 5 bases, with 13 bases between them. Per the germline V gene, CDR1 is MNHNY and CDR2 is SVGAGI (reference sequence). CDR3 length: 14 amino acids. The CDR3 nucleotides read TGTGCCAGCAGTTACGTAGAGGGGAGGCACGAGCAGTACTTC. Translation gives CASSYVEGRHEQYF.

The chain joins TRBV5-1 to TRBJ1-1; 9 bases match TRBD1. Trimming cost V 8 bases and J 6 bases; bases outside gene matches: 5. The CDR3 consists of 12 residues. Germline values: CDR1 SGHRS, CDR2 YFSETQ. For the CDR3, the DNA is TGCGCCAGGTCACGACAGGGGGCTGAAGCTTTCTTT. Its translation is CARSRQGAEAFF.

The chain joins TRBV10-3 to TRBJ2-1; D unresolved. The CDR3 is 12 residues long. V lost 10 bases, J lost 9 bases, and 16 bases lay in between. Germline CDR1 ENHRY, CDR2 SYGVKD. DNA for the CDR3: TGTGCCACCACAAAACTATCTGGTGAGCAGTTCTTC. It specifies CATTKLSGEQFF.

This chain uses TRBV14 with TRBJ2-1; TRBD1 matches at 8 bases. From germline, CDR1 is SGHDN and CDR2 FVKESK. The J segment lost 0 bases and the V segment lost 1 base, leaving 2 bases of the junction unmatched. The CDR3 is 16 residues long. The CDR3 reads CASSQVTGGSYNEQFF. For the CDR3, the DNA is TGTGCCAGCAGCCAAGTAACAGGGGGCTCCTACAATGAGCAGTTCTTC.

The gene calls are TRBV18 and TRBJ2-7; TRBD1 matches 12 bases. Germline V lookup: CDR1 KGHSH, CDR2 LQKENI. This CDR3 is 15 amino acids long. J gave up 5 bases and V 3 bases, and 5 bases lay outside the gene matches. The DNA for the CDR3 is TGTGCCAGCTCACCCGGGACAGGGGGCTTCAACGAGCAGTACTTC. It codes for CASSPGTGGFNEQYF.

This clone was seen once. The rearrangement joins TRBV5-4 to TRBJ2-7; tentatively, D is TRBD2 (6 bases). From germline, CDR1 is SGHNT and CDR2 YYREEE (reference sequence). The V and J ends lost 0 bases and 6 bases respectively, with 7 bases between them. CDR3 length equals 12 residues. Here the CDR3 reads CASSLAGGEQYF. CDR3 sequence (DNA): TGTGCCAGCAGCTTGGCCGGGGGCGAGCAGTACTTC.

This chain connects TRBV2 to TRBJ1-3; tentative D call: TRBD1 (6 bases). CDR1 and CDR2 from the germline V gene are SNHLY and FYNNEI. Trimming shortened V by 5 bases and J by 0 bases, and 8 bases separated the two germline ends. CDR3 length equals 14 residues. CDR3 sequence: CASSIGGSGNTIYF. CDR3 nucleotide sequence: TGTGCCAGCAGTATAGGGGGCTCTGGAAACACCATATATTTT.

The CDR3 sequence: CASSPVRNEQFF. The DNA of the CDR3 is TGTGCCAGCAGCCCGGTTAGAAATGAGCAGTTCTTC. The chain couples TRBV9 to TRBJ2-1, with D uncertain. Germline V gives CDR1 SGDLS, CDR2 YYNGEE. Trimming stripped 4 bases from V and 7 bases from J, with 9 bases between. The CDR3 is 12 residues long.

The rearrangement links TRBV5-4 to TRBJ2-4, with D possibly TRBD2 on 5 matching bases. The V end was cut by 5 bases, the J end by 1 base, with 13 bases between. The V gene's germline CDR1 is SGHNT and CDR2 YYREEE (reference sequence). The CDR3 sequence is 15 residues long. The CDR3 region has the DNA TGTGCCAGCAGTCGACCCGGCGGGGCCAAAAACATTCAGTACTTC. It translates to CASSRPGGAKNIQYF.

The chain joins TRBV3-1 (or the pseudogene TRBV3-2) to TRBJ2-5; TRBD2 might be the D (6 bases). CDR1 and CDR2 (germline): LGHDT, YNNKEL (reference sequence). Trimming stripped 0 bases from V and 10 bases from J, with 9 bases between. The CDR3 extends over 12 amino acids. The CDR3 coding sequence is TGTGCCAGCAGCCAAGATCGACTAGTCCAGTACTTC. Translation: CASSQDRLVQYF.

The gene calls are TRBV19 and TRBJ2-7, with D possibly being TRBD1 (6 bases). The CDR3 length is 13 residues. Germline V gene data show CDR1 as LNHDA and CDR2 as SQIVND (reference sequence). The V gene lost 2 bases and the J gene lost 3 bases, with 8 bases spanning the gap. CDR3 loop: CASSITDSYEQYF. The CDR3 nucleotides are TGTGCCAGTAGTATAACGGACAGCTACGAGCAGTACTTC.

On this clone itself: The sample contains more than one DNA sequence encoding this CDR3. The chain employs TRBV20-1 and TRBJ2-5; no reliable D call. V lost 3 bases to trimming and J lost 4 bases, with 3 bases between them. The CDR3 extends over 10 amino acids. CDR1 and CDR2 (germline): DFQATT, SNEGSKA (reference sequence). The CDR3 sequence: CSARRETQYF. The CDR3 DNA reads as TGCAGTGCTAGGCGAGAGACCCAGTACTTC.

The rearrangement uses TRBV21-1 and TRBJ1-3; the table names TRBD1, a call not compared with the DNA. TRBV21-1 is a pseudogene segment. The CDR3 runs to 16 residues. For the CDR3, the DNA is TGTGCCAGCAGCATCGCACAGGGGGAACCTGGAAACACCATATATTTT. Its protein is CASSIAQGEPGNTIYF.

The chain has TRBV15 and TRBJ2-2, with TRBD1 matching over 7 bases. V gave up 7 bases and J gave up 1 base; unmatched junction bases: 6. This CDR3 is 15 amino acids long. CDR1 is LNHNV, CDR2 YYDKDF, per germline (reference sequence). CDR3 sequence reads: CATKARTGNTGELFF. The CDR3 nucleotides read TGTGCCACCAAGGCTAGGACAGGGAACACCGGGGAGCTGTTTTTT. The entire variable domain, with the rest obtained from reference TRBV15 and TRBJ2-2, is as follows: DAMVIQNPRYQVTQFGKPVTLSCSQTLNHNVMYWYQQKSSQAPKLLFHYYDKDFNNEADTPDNFQSRRPNTSFCFLDIRSPGLGDTAMYLCATKARTGNTGELFFGEGSRLTVL.

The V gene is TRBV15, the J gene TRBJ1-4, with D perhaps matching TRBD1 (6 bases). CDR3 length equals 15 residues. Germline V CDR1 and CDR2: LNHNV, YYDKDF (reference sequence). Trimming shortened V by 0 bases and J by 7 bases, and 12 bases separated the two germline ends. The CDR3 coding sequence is TGTGCCACCAGCAGAGATCTGAGGGGGGGTGAAAAACTGTTTTTT. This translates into CATSRDLRGGEKLFF.

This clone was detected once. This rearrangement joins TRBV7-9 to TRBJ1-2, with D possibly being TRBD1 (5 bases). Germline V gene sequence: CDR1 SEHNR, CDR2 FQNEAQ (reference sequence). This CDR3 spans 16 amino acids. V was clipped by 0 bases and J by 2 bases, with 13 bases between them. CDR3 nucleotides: TGTGCCAGCAGCTTAGCCATCGCACAGGCCAACTATGGCTACACCTTC. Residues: CASSLAIAQANYGYTF.

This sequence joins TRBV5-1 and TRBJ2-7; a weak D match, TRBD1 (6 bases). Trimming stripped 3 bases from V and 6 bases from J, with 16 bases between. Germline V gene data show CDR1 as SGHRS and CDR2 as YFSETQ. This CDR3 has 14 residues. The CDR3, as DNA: TGCGCCAGCAGCTCGACAGGAGTATTGCGCGAGCAGTACTTC. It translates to CASSSTGVLREQYF.

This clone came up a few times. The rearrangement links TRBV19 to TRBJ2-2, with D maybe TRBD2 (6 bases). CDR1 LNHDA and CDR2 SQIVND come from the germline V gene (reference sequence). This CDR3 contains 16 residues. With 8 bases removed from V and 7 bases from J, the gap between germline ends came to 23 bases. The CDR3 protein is CASAAGDSLFGGELFF. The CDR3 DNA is TGTGCCAGTGCCGCCGGGGACTCCCTTTTTGGCGGGGAGCTGTTTTTT.

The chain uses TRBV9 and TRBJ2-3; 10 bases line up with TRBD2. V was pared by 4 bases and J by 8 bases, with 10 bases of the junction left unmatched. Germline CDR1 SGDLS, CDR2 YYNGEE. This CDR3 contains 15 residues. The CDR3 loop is CASSPRERGGRTQYF. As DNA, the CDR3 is TGTGCCAGCAGCCCCCGGGAGCGGGGGGGACGTACGCAGTATTTT.

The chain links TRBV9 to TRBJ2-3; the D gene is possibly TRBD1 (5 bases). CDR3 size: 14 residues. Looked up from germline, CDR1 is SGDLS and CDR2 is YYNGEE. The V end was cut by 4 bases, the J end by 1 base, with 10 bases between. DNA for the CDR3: TGTGCCAGCAGCCCTGTAGGGGGCACAGATACGCAGTATTTT. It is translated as CASSPVGGTDTQYF.

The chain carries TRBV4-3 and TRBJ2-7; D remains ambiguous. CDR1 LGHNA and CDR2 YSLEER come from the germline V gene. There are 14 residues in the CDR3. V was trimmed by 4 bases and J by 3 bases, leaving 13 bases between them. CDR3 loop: CASSRQAGSYEQYF. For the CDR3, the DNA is TGCGCCAGCAGCCGGCAGGCCGGAAGCTACGAGCAGTACTTC.

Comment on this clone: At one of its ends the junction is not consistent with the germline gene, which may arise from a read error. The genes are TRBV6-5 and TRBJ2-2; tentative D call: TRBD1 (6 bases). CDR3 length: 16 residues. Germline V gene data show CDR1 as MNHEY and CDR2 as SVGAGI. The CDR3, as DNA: TGTGCCAGCACTTACAAGTTCAGGGGGAACACCGGGGAGCTGTTTTTT. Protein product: CASTYKFRGNTGELFF.

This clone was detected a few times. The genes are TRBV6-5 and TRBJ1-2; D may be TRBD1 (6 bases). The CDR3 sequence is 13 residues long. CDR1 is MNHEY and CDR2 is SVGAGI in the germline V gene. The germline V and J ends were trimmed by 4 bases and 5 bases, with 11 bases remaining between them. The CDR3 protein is CASSSRGRYGYTF. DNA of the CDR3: TGTGCCAGCAGTTCCAGGGGACGATATGGCTACACCTTC.

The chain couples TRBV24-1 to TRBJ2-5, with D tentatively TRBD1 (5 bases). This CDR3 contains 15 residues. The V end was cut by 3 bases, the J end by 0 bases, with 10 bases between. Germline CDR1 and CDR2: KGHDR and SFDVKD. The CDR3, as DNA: TGTGCCACCAGTGATCCACAGGCAAACCAAGAGACCCAGTACTTC. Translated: CATSDPQANQETQYF.

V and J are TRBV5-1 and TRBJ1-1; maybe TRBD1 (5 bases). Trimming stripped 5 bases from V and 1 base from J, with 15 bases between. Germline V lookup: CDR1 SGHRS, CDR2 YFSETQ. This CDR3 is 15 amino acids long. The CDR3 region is CASRHLRGENTEAFF. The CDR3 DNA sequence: TGCGCCAGCAGACACCTCCGGGGGGAGAACACTGAAGCTTTCTTT.

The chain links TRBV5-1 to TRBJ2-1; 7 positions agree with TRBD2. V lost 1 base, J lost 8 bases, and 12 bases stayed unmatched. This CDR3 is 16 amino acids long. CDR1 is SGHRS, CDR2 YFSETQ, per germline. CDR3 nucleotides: TGCGCCAGCAGCTTGTTGCCAGCGGGGTCGTTGTATGAGCAGTTCTTC. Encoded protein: CASSLLPAGSLYEQFF.